This passage covers 27 T cell receptor beta chains from one sample sequenced in a study of blood T cells in healthy people across ages. A second PCR, run for roughly 6 to 11 cycles, used a sample-barcoded 5' primer plus a J-beta primer mix. TCRdb ran MiXCR on the 5' RACE reads and lists one entry per CDR3 protein. The table has over 1.5 million distinct CDR3 sequences, around 48% seen once; the top ten hold approximately 2%. Material for sequencing was blood. Every receptor here comes from a middle-aged woman in good health.

The rearrangement uses TRBV29-1 and TRBJ2-2, with D hard to call. Trimming stripped 3 bases from V and 7 bases from J, with 9 bases between. The germline CDR1 and CDR2 sequences are SQVTM and ANQGSEA. This CDR3 region has 12 residues. CDR3 in DNA: TGCAGCGTTGAGTTCTCAAACGGGGAGCTGTTTTTT. Its translation is CSVEFSNGELFF.

The chain has TRBV5-1 and TRBJ2-1; 8 bases align to TRBD2. This CDR3 comprises 17 residues. The V and J ends lost 3 bases and 2 bases, in that order; junction bases with no gene match: 10. The germline V gene has CDR1 SGHRS and CDR2 YFSETQ. The CDR3, as DNA: TGCGCCAGCAGCTCACCGAAACTAGCGGAAACCTACAATGAGCAGTTCTTC. Translating gives CASSSPKLAETYNEQFF.

The genes are TRBV6-1 and TRBJ2-3; D may be TRBD1 (5 bases). This CDR3 is 14 amino acids long. CDR1 is MNHNS and CDR2 is SASEGT in the germline V gene. The V end was cut by 1 base, the J end by 5 bases, with 10 bases between. Here the CDR3 reads CASSEELDRDTQYF. The CDR3 nucleotides are TGTGCCAGCAGTGAAGAGCTAGACAGAGATACGCAGTATTTT.

This clonotype was observed a handful of times. The chain carries TRBV20-1 and TRBJ1-4; 10 bases agree with TRBD1. V lost 5 bases and J lost 7; bases outside the gene matches: 4. In germline, CDR1 is DFQATT, CDR2 SNEGSKA (reference sequence). There are 13 residues in the CDR3. The CDR3: CSAGQGVFEKLFF. For the CDR3, the DNA is TGCAGTGCTGGACAGGGGGTTTTTGAAAAACTGTTTTTT.

On this clonotype: Germline is not matched at one junction end, which may reflect a read error. The chain carries TRBV6-2 or TRBV6-3 and TRBJ2-1; D not certain. CDR1 MNHEY and CDR2 SVGEGT come from the germline V gene. CDR3 size: 14 residues. The CDR3 DNA sequence: TGTGCCGGCAGACCCTCTGGGACCTACAATGAGCAGTTCTTC. The encoded protein is CAGRPSGTYNEQFF.

V usage is TRBV24-1 and J usage is TRBJ1-5; 8 nucleotides match TRBD1. The V gene end was trimmed by 5 bases and the J gene end by 4 bases; junction bases not matched to a gene: 6. The length of the CDR3 is 15 residues. Germline V gene data show CDR1 as KGHDR and CDR2 as SFDVKD. The CDR3 DNA follows: TGTGCCACCAGTGCCGGACAGGGTTTGAATCAGCCCCAGCATTTT. It encodes CATSAGQGLNQPQHF.

The chain joins TRBV12-5 to TRBJ2-1, with D perhaps matching TRBD1 (6 bases). The CDR3 extends over 15 amino acids. With 5 bases removed from V and 4 bases from J, the gap between germline ends came to 15 bases. The germline V gene encodes CDR1 LGHNT and CDR2 FRNRAP. The CDR3 DNA follows: TGTGCTAGTGGTGAGGGGACAAACCAATACAATGAGCAGTTCTTC. Protein sequence: CASGEGTNQYNEQFF.

Remarks on this clonotype: At one end the junction does not follow the germline gene, possibly because of a read error. The chain employs TRBV7-9 and TRBJ2-3; 8 nucleotides agree with TRBD1. The CDR3 contains 16 residues. Germline V gene sequence: CDR1 SEHNR, CDR2 FQNEAQ (reference sequence). The CDR3 is CASSLRQGFGTETQYF. The DNA for the CDR3 is TGTGCCAGCAGCTTAAGACAGGGGTTCGGCACAGAGACGCAGTATTTT.

This clonotype turned up a few times. The rearrangement uses TRBV4-3 and TRBJ2-7, with a possible D match to TRBD2 (5 bases). Germline loops: CDR1 LGHNA, CDR2 YSLEER. V was clipped by 1 base and J by 0 bases, with 13 bases between them. This CDR3 spans 16 amino acids. CDR3 in DNA: TGCGCCAGCAGCCAAGTTGGTTCGGAGGCCTCCTACGAGCAGTACTTC. Translated: CASSQVGSEASYEQYF.

This clonotype was recorded a few times. The chain uses TRBV20-1 and TRBJ2-7, with TRBD2 matching 12 bases. The junction had 18 bases not matched to a gene; V was cut back by 3 bases and J by 3 bases. This CDR3 comprises 19 residues. Germline-derived CDR1 and CDR2 are DFQATT and SNEGSKA (reference sequence). The CDR3 is CSASRGADQLAGGLYEQYF. CDR3 coding DNA: TGCAGTGCTAGTAGGGGAGCGGACCAACTAGCGGGGGGACTCTACGAGCAGTACTTC.

This clonotype was seen more than once but under ten times. This chain links TRBV7-2 with TRBJ2-1; D gene unclear. The CDR3 totals 16 residues. The germline gives CDR1 SGHTA, CDR2 FQGNSA. With 1 base removed from V and 2 bases from J, the gap between germline ends came to 12 bases. The CDR3 DNA reads as TGTGCCAGCAGCTTAGAGTCGGCAGGTGCCTACAATGAGCAGTTCTTC. Residues: CASSLESAGAYNEQFF.

The chain carries TRBV10-2 and TRBJ1-5; D ambiguous. V lost 2 bases to trimming and J lost 10 bases, with 12 bases between them. Germline CDR1 is WSHSY and CDR2 is SAAADI. The CDR3 contains 13 residues. The CDR3 sequence is CASSEVPVGPQHF. For the CDR3, the DNA is TGCGCCAGCAGTGAGGTCCCCGTGGGACCCCAGCATTTT.

The CDR3 DNA is TGTGCCAGCAGTTCGGGGACCCTTTTTCGAACTGAAGCTTTCTTT. Protein: CASSSGTLFRTEAFF. The chain couples TRBV12-3 or TRBV12-4 to TRBJ1-1, with TRBD1 as a possible D gene (5 bases). Trimming took off 4 bases at V and 5 bases at J, with 17 bases between the two ends. The CDR3 consists of 15 residues.

V gene TRBV18 combines with J gene TRBJ1-1; D gene ambiguous. Germline assignment: CDR1 KGHSH and CDR2 LQKENI. The V and J ends lost 2 bases and 4 bases respectively, with 14 bases between them. This CDR3 comprises 15 residues. The CDR3 DNA follows: TGTGCCAGCTCACCAGCGTTTCGACCGAGCACTGAAGCTTTCTTT. Translated, it gives CASSPAFRPSTEAFF.

This sequence joins TRBV12-3 or TRBV12-4 and TRBJ1-6, with 9 bases identical to TRBD1. The CDR3 length is 15 residues. Losses at the gene ends were 6 bases for V and 8 bases for J; bases not matched to a gene: 8. The CDR3 DNA reads as TGTGCCAGCAGGCCGGGACAGGGTTTTTATTCACCCCTCCACTTT. Its translation is CASRPGQGFYSPLHF.

The gene calls are TRBV9 and TRBJ2-5; D remains unclear. Trimming stripped 0 bases from V and 1 base from J, with 16 bases between. From germline, CDR1 is SGDLS and CDR2 YYNGEE. This CDR3 spans 17 amino acids. In DNA, the CDR3 is TGTGCCAGCAGCGTAGTGTCGGGTGCGGAGTTCCAAGAGACCCAGTACTTC. Residues: CASSVVSGAEFQETQYF.

The chain is built from TRBV6-2 or TRBV6-3 and TRBJ2-2; TRBD1 matches 9 bases. The CDR3 loop spans 15 amino acids. The J segment lost 5 bases and the V segment lost 6 bases, leaving 7 bases of the junction unmatched. CDR1 and CDR2 from the germline V gene are MNHEY and SVGEGT. CDR3 protein: CASSPGQGGTGELFF. The DNA for the CDR3 is TGTGCCAGCAGCCCGGGACAGGGTGGGACCGGGGAGCTGTTTTTT.

The V gene is TRBV20-1, the J gene TRBJ1-6; maybe TRBD1 (5 bases). Germline values: CDR1 DFQATT, CDR2 SNEGSKA (reference sequence). The V end lost 0 bases, the J end lost 9 bases, and 21 bases lay between the germline ends. This CDR3 has 17 amino acids. In nucleotides, the CDR3 is TGCAGTGCTAGAGATCCCGACAGTCCAGGGATTGGTTCACCCCTCCACTTT. Translating it yields CSARDPDSPGIGSPLHF.

The chain joins TRBV4-1 to TRBJ2-3; 14 bases match TRBD2. This CDR3 spans 19 amino acids. CDR1 and CDR2 (germline): MGHRA, YSYEKL. V shed 0 bases and J 3 bases; nucleotides not matched to a gene: 8. The CDR3 here is CASSQDGTSGRVGTDTQYF. The CDR3 DNA reads as TGCGCCAGCAGCCAAGATGGGACTAGCGGGAGAGTTGGGACAGATACGCAGTATTTT.

V and J are TRBV9 and TRBJ2-3; 7 positions match TRBD2. V dropped 0 bases and J dropped 1; count of bases not matched to a gene: 8. The CDR3 is 17 amino acids. The V gene's germline CDR1 is SGDLS and CDR2 YYNGEE. The CDR3 is CASSVGSGGGGTDTQYF. In DNA form, the CDR3 reads TGTGCCAGCAGCGTAGGGTCGGGGGGTGGGGGCACAGATACGCAGTATTTT.

The chain links TRBV6-1 to TRBJ2-3; D unclear. The V gene lost 1 base and the J gene lost 3 bases, with 8 bases spanning the gap. CDR3 size: 14 residues. Germline assignment: CDR1 MNHNS and CDR2 SASEGT. The CDR3 sequence: CASSEVTKTDTQYF. In DNA form, the CDR3 reads TGTGCCAGCAGTGAAGTAACTAAAACAGATACGCAGTATTTT.

V is TRBV5-1 and J is TRBJ2-1, with 7 bases aligning to TRBD1. J lost 6 bases, V lost 5 bases, and 5 bases had no gene match. The germline gives CDR1 SGHRS, CDR2 YFSETQ. This CDR3 contains 13 residues. The CDR3 spells CASRWDRSNEQFF. In DNA form, the CDR3 reads TGCGCCAGCAGGTGGGACAGATCCAATGAGCAGTTCTTC.

A few counts support this clonotype. The genes are TRBV7-2 and TRBJ2-1; D assignment may be TRBD1 or TRBD2 (5 bases each). With 0 bases removed from V and 4 bases from J, the gap between germline ends came to 13 bases. This CDR3 is 16 amino acids long. Germline V gene sequence: CDR1 SGHTA, CDR2 FQGNSA. DNA for the CDR3: TGTGCCAGCAGCTTAGCGCGAGGGGCTCCTTACAATGAGCAGTTCTTC. Translation gives CASSLARGAPYNEQFF.

This clonotype showed up just a few times. This chain joins TRBV15 and TRBJ2-3, with unresolved D. Germline V CDR1 and CDR2: LNHNV, YYDKDF (reference sequence). V shed 5 bases and J shed 5 bases, with 8 bases lying between them. This CDR3 region has 12 residues. The CDR3 sequence is CATSGDQDTQYF. The CDR3 region has the DNA TGTGCCACCAGCGGGGATCAAGATACGCAGTATTTT.

The chain recombines TRBV7-2 with TRBJ2-5; TRBD2 aligns across 7 bases. CDR3 length equals 16 residues. The V gene's germline CDR1 is SGHTA and CDR2 FQGNSA. After removal of 0 bases from V and 2 bases from J, the junction contained 6 bases not matched to a gene. CDR3 nucleotide sequence: TGTGCCAGCAGCTTAGCTCTTGGAGCGGGGCAAGAGACCCAGTACTTC. Translated, it gives CASSLALGAGQETQYF. The whole variable domain, remainder taken from reference TRBV7-2 and TRBJ2-5, is GAGVSQSPSNKVTEKGKDVELRCDPISGHTALYWYRQSLGQGLEFLIYFQGNSAPDKSGLPSDRFSAERTGGSVSTLTIQRTQQEDSAVYLCASSLALGAGQETQYFGPGTRLLVL.

This clonotype appeared a few times. The V gene is TRBV4-3, the J gene TRBJ2-1, with a weak D call TRBD1 (6 bases). V shed 1 base and J shed 0 bases, with 13 bases lying between them. CDR1 LGHNA and CDR2 YSLEER come from the germline V gene. The CDR3 has 17 residues. The CDR3 nucleotides read TGCGCCAGCAGCCAAGTCCCGGACAGTTTCTCCTACAATGAGCAGTTCTTC. Translated: CASSQVPDSFSYNEQFF.

The chain's CDR3 is CASSVDGGIDTQYF. CDR3 in DNA: TGTGCCAGCAGCGTAGACGGGGGAATAGATACGCAGTATTTT. This chain joins TRBV9 and TRBJ2-3; maybe TRBD2 (6 bases). The CDR3 covers 14 residues. CDR1 SGDLS and CDR2 YYNGEE come from the germline V gene. V lost 0 bases to trimming and J lost 5 bases, with 10 bases between them.